The 30 T cell receptor beta chains below come from one sample, sequenced in a study of neurological immune-mediated disorders. MiXCR, applied by TCRdb to the 5' RACE reads, yields one record per CDR3 protein. The table includes some 50,000 distinct CDR3 sequences, around 14% detected once. The sample's time point: longitudinal time-point 2. The specimen sequenced was PBMCs. The source of these receptors is a male donor with HTLV-1-associated myelopathy (HAM/TSP).

At least ten counts were recorded for this clonotype. The V gene is TRBV15, the J gene TRBJ1-5; D remains ambiguous. CDR3 length: 13 amino acids. V lost 4 bases to trimming and J lost 5 bases, with 9 bases between them. Per germline, CDR1 LNHNV and CDR2 YYDKDF (reference sequence). The CDR3 loop reads CATSIELDQPQHF. DNA of the CDR3: TGTGCCACCAGCATCGAGTTGGATCAGCCCCAGCATTTT.

This clonotype was detected ten times or more. The chain uses TRBV13 and TRBJ2-7, with 9 bases identical to TRBD1. Germline CDR1 PRHDT, CDR2 FYEKMQ (reference sequence). This CDR3 is 15 amino acids long. V shed 5 bases, J shed 5 bases, and the junction held 10 bases outside the gene matches. CDR3 coding DNA: TGTGCCAGCAGCCCGTGGGACAGGGTGACGGACGAGCAGTACTTC. Translating gives CASSPWDRVTDEQYF.

In this sample, this clonotype turned up many times. The chain is built from TRBV12-3 or TRBV12-4 and TRBJ2-3, with D uncertain. The CDR3 contains 13 residues. The germline V and J ends were trimmed by 6 bases and 0 bases, with 7 bases remaining between them. Written as DNA, the CDR3 is TGTGCCAGCAGCTGGAGTAGCACAGATACGCAGTATTTT. It translates to CASSWSSTDTQYF.

This clonotype appeared many times. This chain uses TRBV5-1 with TRBJ2-1; 15 positions agree with TRBD2. CDR1 is SGHRS and CDR2 is YFSETQ in the germline V gene. Trimming took 0 bases from V and 5 from J; bases not matched to a gene: 6. The CDR3 contains 18 residues. CDR3 loop: CASSLGRTSGGANNEQFF. The CDR3 DNA is TGCGCCAGCAGCTTGGGTCGGACTAGCGGGGGGGCCAACAATGAGCAGTTCTTC. The full variable domain, with the rest looked up from reference TRBV5-1 and TRBJ2-1, is KAGVTQTPRYLIKTRGQQVTLSCSPISGHRSVSWYQQTPGQGLQFLFEYFSETQRNKGNFPGRFSGRQFSNSRSEMNVSTLELGDSALYLCASSLGRTSGGANNEQFFGPGTRLTVL.

V gene TRBV29-1 combines with J gene TRBJ1-2; D may be TRBD1 (5 bases). This CDR3 region has 13 residues. V lost 4 bases, J lost 2 bases, and 11 bases lay in between. CDR1 is SQVTM, CDR2 ANQGSEA, per germline. CDR3 nucleotide sequence: TGCAGCGTTGGGTCCCAGGGAAACTATGGCTACACCTTC. Residues: CSVGSQGNYGYTF.

In its sample, this clonotype was seen many times. The chain is built from TRBV12-3 or TRBV12-4 and TRBJ1-2; 7 bases line up with TRBD1. The CDR3 is 13 residues long. Unmatched junction bases numbered 5, after V lost 6 bases and J lost 4 bases. The CDR3 reads CASRRSGGYGYTF. CDR3 DNA: TGTGCCAGCAGACGGTCAGGGGGCTATGGCTACACCTTC.

There are a few counts of this clonotype. V usage is TRBV9 and J usage is TRBJ2-7; a weak D match, TRBD2 (5 bases). The germline CDR1 and CDR2 sequences are SGDLS and YYNGEE. The V end lost 2 bases, the J end lost 2 bases, and 11 bases lay between the germline ends. This CDR3 is 14 amino acids long. CDR3 in amino acids: CASSVAGNAYEQYF. CDR3 DNA: TGTGCCAGCAGCGTGGCCGGGAATGCCTACGAGCAGTACTTC.

This clonotype showed up just once. The junction departs from germline at one end; a sequencing error may be responsible. The rearrangement links TRBV27 to TRBJ2-2, with D possibly called TRBD1 or TRBD2 (5 bases each). CDR1 and CDR2 (germline): MNHEY, SMNVEV (reference sequence). This CDR3 has 16 residues. The CDR3 loop is CASRAPSRGWTGELSF. DNA for the CDR3: TGTGCCAGCAGGGCACCTAGTAGGGGCTGGACCGGGGAGCTGTCTTTT.

This clonotype was detected ten times or more. J is TRBJ2-3 and V is TRBV5-1; the D gene is possibly TRBD1 (6 bases). V was cut by 0 bases and J by 3 bases, with 11 bases left in between. Germline lookup yields CDR1 SGHRS and CDR2 YFSETQ. The CDR3 has 15 amino acids. CDR3 sequence: CASSLDRDFTDTQYF. The CDR3 DNA is TGCGCCAGCAGCTTGGACAGGGATTTTACAGATACGCAGTATTTT.

This clonotype has a count of ten or more. The chain links TRBV2 to TRBJ1-1; tentatively, D is TRBD1 (5 bases). V lost 8 bases and J 4 bases, leaving 14 bases between the germline ends. This CDR3 spans 13 amino acids. In germline, CDR1 is SNHLY, CDR2 FYNNEI. Here the CDR3 DNA reads TGTGCCAGCCTCCAGGGCGAGAGCACTGAAGCTTTCTTT. It translates to CASLQGESTEAFF.

This sequence joins TRBV6-5 and TRBJ2-1; no clear D. Trimming took 2 bases from V and 0 from J, leaving 5 bases between them. Germline V CDR1 and CDR2: MNHEY, SVGAGI. The CDR3 contains 14 residues. The CDR3 loop is CASSYGVSYNEQFF. CDR3 DNA: TGTGCCAGCAGTTACGGGGTCTCCTACAATGAGCAGTTCTTC.

The genes are TRBV6-5 and TRBJ1-2, with 9 bases aligning to TRBD1. CDR1 MNHEY and CDR2 SVGAGI come from the germline V gene. V lost 5 bases to trimming and J lost 2 bases; unmatched junction nucleotides: 6. CDR3 length: 15 amino acids. In nucleotides, the CDR3 is TGTGCCAGCAGTGGACCGGGACAGGGAAACTATGGCTACACCTTC. It encodes CASSGPGQGNYGYTF.

With respect to this clonotype: One end of the junction is discordant with germline, which a read error may explain. This chain uses TRBV18 with TRBJ2-3, with D maybe TRBD2 (5 bases). Germline V gene data show CDR1 as KGHSH and CDR2 as LQKENI. The CDR3 is 16 residues long. The CDR3 protein is CASSPGGGYITNTQYF. The CDR3 bases are TGTGCCAGCTCACCCGGCGGAGGCTATATCACAAATACGCAGTATTTT.

This clonotype has at least ten counts. The CDR3 is CASSHKDVRDSPLHF. CDR3 coding DNA: TGCGCCAGCAGCCACAAAGACGTCAGGGACTCACCCCTCCACTTT. The gene calls are TRBV4-3 and TRBJ1-6; a possible D gene is TRBD1 (5 bases). This CDR3 contains 15 residues. Germline values: CDR1 LGHNA, CDR2 YSLEER. V was clipped by 3 bases and J by 10 bases, with 16 bases between them.

This clonotype was recorded many times. The rearrangement joins TRBV20-1 to TRBJ1-2; D remains ambiguous. Germline V lookup: CDR1 DFQATT, CDR2 SNEGSKA (reference sequence). Trimming cost V 0 bases and J 0 bases, with 17 bases left between them. CDR3 size: 17 residues. CDR3 in amino acids: CSARDREGPLTNYGYTF. CDR3 nucleotide sequence: TGCAGTGCTAGAGATCGGGAAGGGCCGTTAACTAACTATGGCTACACCTTC.

This clonotype was recorded at least ten times. The rearrangement uses TRBV10-3 and TRBJ1-5; D is perhaps TRBD1 (6 bases). Trimming cost V 6 bases and J 3 bases, with 9 bases left between them. Germline V lookup: CDR1 ENHRY, CDR2 SYGVKD. The CDR3 length is 13 residues. CDR3 protein: CAISGQNNQPQHF. The CDR3 region has the DNA TGTGCCATCAGCGGACAGAACAATCAGCCCCAGCATTTT.

On this clonotype: With a much larger clone just one base away, this may be a read error. The J gene is TRBJ1-2, the V gene TRBV3-1; 9 bases map to TRBD1. Germline CDR1 and CDR2: LGHDT and YNNKEL (reference sequence). The CDR3 is 15 amino acids. Here the CDR3 DNA reads TGTGCCAGCAGCCACCGACAGGGGGATTACTATGGCTTCACCTTC. Residues: CASSHRQGDYYGFTF. Using reference TRBV3-1 and TRBJ1-2 for the parts outside the CDR3, the full variable domain is DTAVSQTPKYLVTQMGNDKSIKCEQNLGHDTMYWYKQDSKKFLKIMFSYNNKELIINETVPNRFSPKSPDKAHLNLHINSLELGDSAVYFCASSHRQGDYYGFTFGSGTRLTVV.

Worth noting for this clonotype: Germline is not matched at one junction end, which may reflect a read error. CDR3 in amino acids: CSSSLYRMDEKLFF. For the CDR3, the DNA is TGTTCCAGCAGCTTGTACAGGATGGACGAAAAACTGTTTTTT. The chain carries TRBV5-6 and TRBJ1-4; D may be TRBD1 (5 bases). Germline V gives CDR1 SGHDT, CDR2 YYEEEE. This CDR3 has 14 residues.

This clonotype is medium-sized (0.01 to 0.1%). One end of the junction is discordant with germline, which a read error may explain. This sequence joins TRBV12-3 or TRBV12-4 and TRBJ2-7; the D is unclear. The length of the CDR3 is 12 residues. CDR3 region: CASSLGSYEQYF. The CDR3 coding sequence is TGTGCCAGCAGCTTAGGATCCTACGAGCAGTACTTC.

This clonotype was recorded many times. This chain uses TRBV5-6 with TRBJ1-1; no clear D. The CDR3 is made up of 16 amino acids. The V gene lost 0 bases and the J gene lost 1 base, with 13 bases spanning the gap. Germline CDR1 and CDR2: SGHDT and YYEEEE. CDR3 loop: CASSLAGERANTEAFF. Written as DNA, the CDR3 is TGTGCCAGCAGCTTGGCCGGGGAAAGGGCGAACACTGAAGCTTTCTTT.

This clonotype has at least ten counts. The chain recombines TRBV28 with TRBJ1-5, with D hard to call. V lost 6 bases and J lost 2, with 17 bases in between. Germline V gene sequence: CDR1 MDHEN, CDR2 SYDVKM. CDR3 length: 16 amino acids. The CDR3 DNA is TGTGCCAGCAGCTCTCATGAGGGTTCGGGCAATCAGCCCCAGCATTTT. It codes for CASSSHEGSGNQPQHF.

This clonotype occurred once. At one end the junction does not follow the germline gene, possibly because of a read error. The chain links TRBV5-1 to TRBJ1-2, with unresolved D. The CDR3 is 15 residues long. The germline gives CDR1 SGHRS, CDR2 YFSETQ. DNA of the CDR3: TGCGCTAGCAGTAATGACGCTTCCCCTAACTATTGCTACACCTTC. Translated: CASSNDASPNYCYTF. Based on the CDR3 plus reference TRBV5-1 and TRBJ1-2, the full variable domain is KAGVTQTPRYLIKTRGQQVTLSCSPISGHRSVSWYQQTPGQGLQFLFEYFSETQRNKGNFPGRFSGRQFSNSRSEMNVSTLELGDSALYLCASSNDASPNYCYTFGSGTRLTVV.

This clonotype was seen ten or more times. The chain employs TRBV30 and TRBJ2-7; TRBD1 matches 10 bases. Germline lookup yields CDR1 GTSNPN and CDR2 SVGIG (reference sequence). The V and J ends lost 8 bases and 3 bases, in that order; junction bases with no gene match: 1. The CDR3 totals 11 residues. The DNA of the CDR3 is TGTGCCGGGGACAGGGGCTACGAGCAGTACTTC. It translates to CAGDRGYEQYF. The full variable domain, in which reference TRBV30 and TRBJ2-7 provide the parts outside the CDR3, is SQTIHQWPATLVQPVGSPLSLECTVEGTSNPNLYWYRQAAGRGLQLLFYSVGIGQISSEVPQNLSASRPQDRQFILSSKKLLLSDSGFYLCAGDRGYEQYFGPGTRLTVT.

The V gene is TRBV5-6, the J gene TRBJ2-3, with 10 bases lining up with TRBD2. The CDR3 loop spans 17 amino acids. Trimming removed 0 bases from V and 5 bases from J; junction bases left unmatched: 9. Germline V lookup: CDR1 SGHDT, CDR2 YYEEEE. The CDR3: CASSLGLAGVFGDTQYF. CDR3 bases: TGTGCCAGCAGCTTGGGCCTAGCGGGGGTCTTCGGAGATACGCAGTATTTT.

This clonotype showed up many times. The chain uses TRBV28 and TRBJ1-1; TRBD1 matches 7 bases. CDR1 and CDR2 from the germline V gene are MDHEN and SYDVKM. With 6 bases clipped from V and 2 bases from J, the junction kept 6 bases outside the gene matches. The CDR3 length is 14 residues. The CDR3 nucleotides read TGTGCCAGCAGCCCGGACAGGATTAACACTGAAGCTTTCTTT. Protein sequence: CASSPDRINTEAFF. Variable domain in full (rest from reference TRBV28 and TRBJ1-1): DVKVTQSSRYLVKRTGEKVFLECVQDMDHENMFWYRQDPGLGLRLIYFSYDVKMKEKGDIPEGYSVSREKKERFSLILESASTNQTSMYLCASSPDRINTEAFFGQGTRLTVV.

This clonotype was observed at least ten times. V usage is TRBV27 and J usage is TRBJ2-3; 10 bases line up with TRBD2. Trimming cost V 5 bases and J 2 bases; bases outside gene matches: 10. CDR3 length: 17 amino acids. CDR1 and CDR2 from the germline V gene are MNHEY and SMNVEV (reference sequence). CDR3 nucleotide sequence: TGTGCCAGCAGTCCCCGCCGGACTAGCGGTACCACAGATACGCAGTATTTT. It codes for CASSPRRTSGTTDTQYF.

This clonotype was counted many times. The chain combines TRBV5-1 with TRBJ2-7; D is perhaps TRBD2 (6 bases). The CDR3 length is 15 residues. Per germline, CDR1 SGHRS and CDR2 YFSETQ. Trimming left V 0 bases short and J 0 bases short, with 10 bases between. Written as DNA, the CDR3 is TGCGCCAGCAGCTTGGGGGACTGGAGCTCCTACGAGCAGTACTTC. Translation: CASSLGDWSSYEQYF.

With respect to this clonotype: This may come from a read error, since a much larger clone is one base off. This chain connects TRBV7-9 to TRBJ1-2; possibly TRBD1 for D (5 bases). Per the germline V gene, CDR1 is SEHNR and CDR2 is FQNEAQ (reference sequence). The CDR3 totals 15 residues. Trimming stripped 7 bases from V and 4 bases from J, with 19 bases between. CDR3 bases: TGTGCCAGCAACTCCTTCAGGACATGGGTCTATGGCTACACCTTC. Amino acids: CASNSFRTWVYGYTF. The entire variable domain, with the rest obtained from reference TRBV7-9 and TRBJ1-2, is as follows: DTGVSQNPRHKITKRGQNVTFRCDPISEHNRLYWYRQTLGQGPEFLTYFQNEAQLEKSRLLSDRFSAERPKGSFSTLEIQRTEQGDSAMYLCASNSFRTWVYGYTFGSGTRLTVV.

In this sample, this clonotype turned up many times. The genes are TRBV5-1 and TRBJ2-2; no definite D call. The V and J ends lost 0 bases and 1 base respectively, with 7 bases between them. Germline V gene data show CDR1 as SGHRS and CDR2 as YFSETQ. This CDR3 contains 15 residues. This CDR3 reads CASSLERLNTGELFF. The CDR3 nucleotides are TGCGCCAGCAGCTTGGAAAGGCTGAACACCGGGGAGCTGTTTTTT.

There are many counts of this clonotype. V and J are TRBV5-1 and TRBJ1-2, with 7 bases fitting TRBD1. V was pared by 6 bases and J by 5 bases, with 10 bases of the junction left unmatched. CDR1 SGHRS and CDR2 YFSETQ come from the germline V gene. There are 14 residues in the CDR3. The CDR3 coding sequence is TGCGCCAGCACAGGACAGGACCCTAGGTATGGCTACACCTTC. Protein product: CASTGQDPRYGYTF.